Below, 9 T cell receptor beta chains from the same sample are listed, as sequenced in a study of blood T cell repertoires in COVID-19. Measured with immunoSEQ multiplex PCR; TCRdb has only the in-frame clones, and not every one. The table lists approximately 190,000 clones, roughly 87% of them singletons. Sequenced sample: peripheral blood. These receptors all come from a woman aged 35 to 49 with acute or convalescent COVID-19.

This clone was counted between two and nine times. The chain is built from TRBV10-3 and TRBJ2-1; D is perhaps TRBD1 (6 bases). The CDR3 totals 15 residues. Germline CDR1 reads ENHRY; CDR2 reads SYGVKD. With 11 bases removed from V and 8 bases from J, the gap between germline ends came to 25 bases. In DNA, the CDR3 is TGTGCCGCCCCAGGGACACCTACTAGTTACCATGAGCAGTTCTTC. Amino acids: CAAPGTPTSYHEQFF.

CDR3 protein: CAQGDRNTGELFF. The CDR3, as DNA: TGTGCCCAAGGGGATCGGAACACCGGGGAGCTGTTTTTT. V gene TRBV7-8 combines with J gene TRBJ2-2; a possible D gene is TRBD1 (5 bases). Germline V lookup: CDR1 SGHVS, CDR2 FQNEAQ. The CDR3 has 13 residues. Trimming shortened V by 11 bases and J by 1 base, and 11 bases separated the two germline ends.

V is TRBV6-1 and J is TRBJ2-2, with 12 nucleotides matching TRBD1. Germline trimming cut 4 bases from V and 4 bases from J; bases unmatched to any gene: 10. Germline CDR1 and CDR2: MNHNS and SASEGT. This CDR3 comprises 18 residues. The CDR3 nucleotides are TGTGCCAGCAGTGCCATACCGGGACAGGGGGCCGGCACCGGGGAGCTGTTTTTT. This translates into CASSAIPGQGAGTGELFF.

V gene TRBV5-1 combines with J gene TRBJ1-1, with a tentative D call TRBD1 (6 bases). The CDR3 covers 13 residues. V dropped 0 bases and J dropped 10 bases, with 13 bases sitting between them. Germline values: CDR1 SGHRS, CDR2 YFSETQ. The CDR3 sequence is CASSLALEGVAFF. The CDR3, as DNA: TGCGCCAGCAGCTTGGCTCTTGAGGGGGTAGCTTTCTTT.

The gene calls are TRBV27 and TRBJ2-5; D not certain. Germline CDR1 and CDR2: MNHEY and SMNVEV (reference sequence). V was clipped by 5 bases and J by 2 bases, with 12 bases between them. The CDR3 loop spans 14 amino acids. CDR3 coding DNA: TGTGCCAGCAGTCCGACGCAGGCGCAAGAGACCCAGTACTTC. It codes for CASSPTQAQETQYF.

This clone was recorded once. V and J are TRBV19 and TRBJ1-2; D may be TRBD1 (5 bases). The CDR3 consists of 11 residues. V was cut by 9 bases and J by 8 bases, with 13 bases left in between. Germline V gene sequence: CDR1 LNHDA, CDR2 SQIVND (reference sequence). CDR3 DNA sequence: TGTGCCAGCGCCGGGGGGAGCGGCTACACCTTC. This translates into CASAGGSGYTF.

This clone was seen only a few times. The rearrangement joins TRBV2 to TRBJ2-2; TRBD1 matches at 10 bases. The CDR3 spans 15 residues. Germline CDR1 and CDR2: SNHLY and FYNNEI. With 3 bases clipped from V and 4 bases from J, the junction kept 2 bases outside the gene matches. As DNA, the CDR3 is TGTGCCAGCAGTGAGGGACAGGGGCGCACCGGGGAGCTGTTTTTT. As protein: CASSEGQGRTGELFF.

This chain links TRBV27 with TRBJ1-3; D remains ambiguous. The CDR3 extends over 15 amino acids. With 1 base removed from V and 1 base from J, the gap between germline ends came to 8 bases. The germline CDR1 and CDR2 sequences are MNHEY and SMNVEV (reference sequence). CDR3 bases: TGTGCCAGCAGTTTATATGCGGGGTCTGGAAACACCATATATTTT. It yields the protein CASSLYAGSGNTIYF.

The chain has TRBV7-3 and TRBJ1-2, with 9 positions matching TRBD1. The CDR3 length is 14 residues. Germline trimming cut 5 bases from V and 2 bases from J; bases unmatched to any gene: 3. CDR1 and CDR2 (germline): SGHTA, FQGTGA. CDR3 sequence (DNA): TGTGCCAGCAGCCCCGGACAGGGGAACTATGGCTACACCTTC. It is translated as CASSPGQGNYGYTF.